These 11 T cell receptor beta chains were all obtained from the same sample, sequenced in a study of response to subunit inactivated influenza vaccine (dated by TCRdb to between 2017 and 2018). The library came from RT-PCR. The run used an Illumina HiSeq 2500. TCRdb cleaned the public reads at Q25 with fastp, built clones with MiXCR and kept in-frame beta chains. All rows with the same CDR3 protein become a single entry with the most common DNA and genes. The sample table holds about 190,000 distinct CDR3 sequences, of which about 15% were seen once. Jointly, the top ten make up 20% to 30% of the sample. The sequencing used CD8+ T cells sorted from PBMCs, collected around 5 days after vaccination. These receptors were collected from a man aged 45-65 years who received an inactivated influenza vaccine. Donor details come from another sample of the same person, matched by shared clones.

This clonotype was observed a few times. CDR3: CSVPGLAGDLAFDEQFF. CDR3 nucleotide sequence: TGCAGCGTTCCCGGACTAGCGGGAGATCTTGCGTTTGATGAGCAGTTCTTC. The chain recombines TRBV29-1 with TRBJ2-1; 13 positions agree with TRBD2. J lost 8 bases, V lost 5 bases, and 15 bases had no gene match. The CDR3 consists of 17 residues. CDR1 SQVTM and CDR2 ANQGSEA come from the germline V gene.

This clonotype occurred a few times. CDR3 sequence: CASSYGLVQETQYF. For the CDR3, the DNA is TGTGCCAGCAGTTACGGCCTAGTTCAAGAGACCCAGTACTTC. The rearrangement joins TRBV6-5 to TRBJ2-5; D is unresolved. CDR1 and CDR2 (germline): MNHEY, SVGAGI. This CDR3 comprises 14 residues. V was cut by 2 bases and J by 2 bases, with 9 bases left in between.

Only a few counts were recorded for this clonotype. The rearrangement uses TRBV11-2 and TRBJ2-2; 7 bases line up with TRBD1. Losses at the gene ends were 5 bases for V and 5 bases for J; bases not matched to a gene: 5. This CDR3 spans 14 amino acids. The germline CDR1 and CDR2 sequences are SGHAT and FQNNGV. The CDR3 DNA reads TGTGCCAGCAGCCGACAGGGTTATACCGGGGAGCTGTTTTTT. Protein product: CASSRQGYTGELFF.

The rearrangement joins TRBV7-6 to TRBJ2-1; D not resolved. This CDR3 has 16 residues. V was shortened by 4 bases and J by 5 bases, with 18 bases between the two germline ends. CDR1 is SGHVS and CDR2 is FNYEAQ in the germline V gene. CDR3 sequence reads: CASSSIDVGVDNEQFF. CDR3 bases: TGTGCCAGCAGCTCGATCGACGTTGGGGTTGACAATGAGCAGTTCTTC.

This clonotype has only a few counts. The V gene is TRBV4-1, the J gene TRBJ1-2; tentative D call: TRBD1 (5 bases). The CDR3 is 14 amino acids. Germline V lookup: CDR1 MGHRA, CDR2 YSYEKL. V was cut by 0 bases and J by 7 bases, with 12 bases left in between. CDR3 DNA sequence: TGCGCCAGCAGCCAAGAAGTCAGGGACTCTGGCTACACCTTC. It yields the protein CASSQEVRDSGYTF.

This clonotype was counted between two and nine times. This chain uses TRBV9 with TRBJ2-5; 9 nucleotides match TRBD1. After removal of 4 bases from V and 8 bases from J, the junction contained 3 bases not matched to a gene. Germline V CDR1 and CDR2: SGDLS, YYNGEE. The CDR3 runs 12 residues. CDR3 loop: CASSPQGATQYF. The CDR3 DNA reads TGTGCCAGCAGCCCACAGGGGGCCACCCAGTACTTC. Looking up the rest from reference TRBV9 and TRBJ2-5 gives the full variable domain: DSGVTQTPKHLITATGQRVTLRCSPRSGDLSVYWYQQSLDQGLQFLIQYYNGEERAKGNILERFSAQQFPDLHSELNLSSLELGDSALYFCASSPQGATQYFGPGTRLLVL.

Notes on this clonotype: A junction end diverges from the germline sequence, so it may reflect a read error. This chain's CDR3 is CCARELLLREAYEQYF. The DNA of the CDR3 is TGCTGTGCTAGAGAACTGCTACTCAGAGAGGCCTACGAGCAGTACTTC. The chain is built from TRBV20-1 and TRBJ2-7; no definite D call. The CDR3 runs 16 residues. Germline V gives CDR1 DFQATT, CDR2 SNEGSKA (reference sequence).

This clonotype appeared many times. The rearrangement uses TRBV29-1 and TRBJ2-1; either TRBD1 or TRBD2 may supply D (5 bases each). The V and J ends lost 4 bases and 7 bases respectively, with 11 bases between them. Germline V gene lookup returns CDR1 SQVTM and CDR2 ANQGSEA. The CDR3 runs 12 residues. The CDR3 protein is CSVVRGVNEQFF. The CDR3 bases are TGCAGCGTTGTGAGGGGTGTGAATGAGCAGTTCTTC.

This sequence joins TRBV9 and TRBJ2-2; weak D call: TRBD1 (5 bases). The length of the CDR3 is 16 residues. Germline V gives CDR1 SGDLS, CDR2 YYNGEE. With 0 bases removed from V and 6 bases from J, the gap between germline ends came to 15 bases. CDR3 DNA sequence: TGTGCCAGCAGCGTAGGGGGAAGGGGTTACGCCGGGGAGCTGTTTTTT. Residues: CASSVGGRGYAGELFF.

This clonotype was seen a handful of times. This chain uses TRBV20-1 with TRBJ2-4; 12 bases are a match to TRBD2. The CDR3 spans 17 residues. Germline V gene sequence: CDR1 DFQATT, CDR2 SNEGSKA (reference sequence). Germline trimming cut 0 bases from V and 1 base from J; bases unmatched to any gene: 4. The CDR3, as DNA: TGCAGTGCTAGAGACCCCCTAGCGGGGGGGGCCAAAAACATTCAGTACTTC. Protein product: CSARDPLAGGAKNIQYF.

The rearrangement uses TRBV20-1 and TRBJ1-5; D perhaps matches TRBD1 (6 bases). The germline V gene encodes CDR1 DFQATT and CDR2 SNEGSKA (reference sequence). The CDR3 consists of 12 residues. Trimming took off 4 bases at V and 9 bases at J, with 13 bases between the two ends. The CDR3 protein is CSATKGDTPQHF. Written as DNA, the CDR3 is TGCAGTGCTACTAAAGGGGACACGCCCCAGCATTTT.